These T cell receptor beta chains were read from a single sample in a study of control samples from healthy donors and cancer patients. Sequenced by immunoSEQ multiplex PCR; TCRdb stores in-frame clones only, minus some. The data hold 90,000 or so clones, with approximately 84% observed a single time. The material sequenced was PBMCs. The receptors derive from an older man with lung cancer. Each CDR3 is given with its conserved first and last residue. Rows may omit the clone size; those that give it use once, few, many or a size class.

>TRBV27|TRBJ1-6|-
CASSLRTVGRNNSPLHF
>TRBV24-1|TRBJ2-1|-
CATSDFVKFEQFF
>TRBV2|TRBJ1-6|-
CASSNFESTNSPLHF
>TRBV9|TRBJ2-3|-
CASSVGGQGADTQYF
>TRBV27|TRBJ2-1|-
CASSLSSGGAYEQFF
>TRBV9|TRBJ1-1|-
CASSVGAGGGQEAFF
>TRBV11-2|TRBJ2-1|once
CASSLGGSAGDYNEQFF
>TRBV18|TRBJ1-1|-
CASSPTGLNTEAFF
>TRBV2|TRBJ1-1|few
CASSENWGTEAFF
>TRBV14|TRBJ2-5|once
CASSPDIIGVETQYF
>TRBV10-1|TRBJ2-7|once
CATSRPPAYEQYF
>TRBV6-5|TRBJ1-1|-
CASSYLPGNTEAFF
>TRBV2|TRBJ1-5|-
CASSVIQNQPQHF
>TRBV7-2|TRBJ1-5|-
CASSPGGGGNQPQHF
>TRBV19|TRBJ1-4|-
CASSIQESSEKLFF